This T cell receptor beta chain was obtained from a study of response to subunit inactivated influenza vaccine. Broader study findings: Authors proposed each seasonal influenza vaccination draws in few new T cells.

Each CDR3 protein is one row after TCRdb ran MiXCR on the RT-PCR reads. The sample yields about 650,000 distinct CDR3 sequences, 15% to 19% seen once. Remarks on this clonotype: Its antigen is currently unknown.

Trimming shortened V by 3 bases and J by 0 bases, and 13 bases separated the two germline ends. The germline V gene encodes CDR1 KGHSH and CDR2 LQKENI. The CDR3 runs to 16 residues. The receptor was derived from a man aged 50 to 60 who received an inactivated influenza vaccine. The source material was PBMCs from blood, sampled 11 to 12 days after vaccination. The chain couples TRBV18 to TRBJ2-3; TRBD1 might be the D (6 bases). The CDR3 DNA follows: TGTGCCAGCTCACCCCGGCAGGGGAAGAGCACAGATACGCAGTATTTT. It is translated as CASSPRQGKSTDTQYF.